The 12 T cell receptor beta chains given below trace back to one sample, sequenced in a study of CD8+ T cells in alopecia areata. Stated treatment: oral pan-JAK inhibitor, 5-10 mg twice daily. Sequencing relied on a cDNA template that was reverse transcribed from extracted RNA. Using immunoSEQ multiplex PCR, the repertoire was profiled, and TCRdb retains in-frame clones only, with some absent. Seen here are about 210,000 clones, 64% observed once, and the top ten hold 4% to 5%. Here the sequenced sample was CD4+ T cells sorted from blood, taken at week 4, from a patient treated with tofacitinib. These receptors were collected from a human donor with alopecia areata.

CDR3 amino acids: CASSREPGQVFSSYNEQFF. In nucleotides, the CDR3 is TGCGCCAGCAGCCGGGAACCGGGACAGGTATTTAGCTCCTACAATGAGCAGTTCTTC. The V and J genes are TRBV4-1 and TRBJ2-1; 8 bases match TRBD1. Germline assignment: CDR1 MGHRA and CDR2 YSYEKL. The CDR3 covers 19 residues. The junction had 14 bases not matched to a gene; V was cut back by 4 bases and J by 0 bases.

The V and J genes are TRBV7-2 and TRBJ2-5; the D gene is possibly TRBD2 (7 bases). Germline CDR1 is SGHTA and CDR2 is FQGNSA. V shed 5 bases and J shed 2 bases, with 12 bases lying between them. The CDR3 has 14 residues. This CDR3 reads CASSLGGAQETQYF. CDR3 in DNA: TGTGCCAGCAGCCTGGGGGGGGCACAAGAGACCCAGTACTTC. Combining the CDR3 with reference TRBV7-2 and TRBJ2-5 gives the whole variable domain GAGVSQSPSNKVTEKGKDVELRCDPISGHTALYWYRQSLGQGLEFLIYFQGNSAPDKSGLPSDRFSAERTGGSVSTLTIQRTQQEDSAVYLCASSLGGAQETQYFGPGTRLLVL.

The DNA for the CDR3 is TGTGCCAGTAGTAGGACAGGGGACGTGGAGACCCAGTACTTC. This codes for CASSRTGDVETQYF. The chain employs TRBV19 and TRBJ2-5, with 9 bases that match TRBD1. The germline CDR1 and CDR2 sequences are LNHDA and SQIVND (reference sequence). J lost 5 bases, V lost 4 bases, and 5 bases had no gene match. This CDR3 contains 14 residues.

The chain carries TRBV7-3 and TRBJ2-3; D perhaps matches TRBD2 (6 bases). The V gene lost 5 bases and the J gene lost 2 bases, with 8 bases spanning the gap. There are 13 residues in the CDR3. Germline assignment: CDR1 SGHTA and CDR2 FQGTGA. Here the CDR3 DNA reads TGTGCCAGCAGCCGGACTAACACAGATACGCAGTATTTT. Its translation: CASSRTNTDTQYF.

The chain employs TRBV7-2 and TRBJ1-5; the D is unclear. This CDR3 is built from 14 residues. Germline CDR1 is SGHTA and CDR2 is FQGNSA. The V end was cut by 5 bases, the J end by 7 bases, with 15 bases between. The CDR3 sequence is CASSPNLGRQPQHF. CDR3 sequence (DNA): TGTGCCAGCAGCCCAAACCTAGGCAGGCAGCCCCAGCATTTT.

This chain joins TRBV5-1 and TRBJ1-1, with unresolved D. The CDR3 covers 16 residues. V lost 2 bases, J lost 1 base, and 15 bases lay in between. The germline CDR1 and CDR2 sequences are SGHRS and YFSETQ. DNA for the CDR3: TGCGCCAGCAGCTTCGGGATGACAATCCGGAACACTGAAGCTTTCTTT. Its protein product is CASSFGMTIRNTEAFF.

This clone appeared a single time. The V call is TRBV7-9, the J call TRBJ2-1, with D possibly TRBD1 on 6 matching bases. The ends were cut back, 3 bases at V and 8 bases at J, with 11 bases in the middle. Germline V CDR1 and CDR2: SEHNR, FQNEAQ (reference sequence). The CDR3 is 13 residues long. The CDR3 region is CASSLVRGDEQFF. CDR3 bases: TGTGCCAGCAGCTTGGTCAGGGGCGATGAGCAGTTCTTC.

This clone was seen more than once but under ten times. In DNA, the CDR3 is TGTGCCTGGAGTGGGAGTGGCCGCGGCGAGCAGTACTTC. Its translation is CAWSGSGRGEQYF. The gene calls are TRBV30 and TRBJ2-7; no clear D gene. The CDR3 has 13 residues. Trimming took off 1 base at V and 6 bases at J, with 13 bases between the two ends. CDR1 and CDR2 (germline): GTSNPN, SVGIG (reference sequence).

This clone turned up a few times. The chain uses TRBV7-2 and TRBJ2-1; D gene unclear. This CDR3 is built from 13 residues. The V gene's germline CDR1 is SGHTA and CDR2 FQGNSA. Trimming stripped 1 base from V and 5 bases from J, with 6 bases between. As DNA, the CDR3 is TGTGCCAGCAGCTTAGTGGGGAACAATGAGCAGTTCTTC. It yields the protein CASSLVGNNEQFF. Full variable domain (missing parts from reference TRBV7-2 and TRBJ2-1): GAGVSQSPSNKVTEKGKDVELRCDPISGHTALYWYRQSLGQGLEFLIYFQGNSAPDKSGLPSDRFSAERTGGSVSTLTIQRTQQEDSAVYLCASSLVGNNEQFFGPGTRLTVL.

The genes are TRBV20-1 and TRBJ1-2; D is possibly TRBD1 (6 bases). V lost 8 bases, J lost 4 bases, and 11 bases lay in between. Germline V gene data show CDR1 as DFQATT and CDR2 as SNEGSKA (reference sequence). CDR3 length: 11 amino acids. CDR3 sequence reads: CSLGGFYGYTF. As DNA, the CDR3 is TGCAGTCTAGGGGGGTTCTATGGCTACACCTTC.

This clone was counted a few times. The genes are TRBV20-1 and TRBJ2-1; D is unresolved. This CDR3 has 11 residues. Germline CDR1 DFQATT, CDR2 SNEGSKA (reference sequence). The V gene lost 5 bases and the J gene lost 10 bases, with 12 bases spanning the gap. The CDR3 reads CSAPRAGEQFF. The CDR3 DNA sequence: TGCAGTGCTCCAAGGGCAGGAGAGCAGTTCTTC.

V and J are TRBV7-9 and TRBJ2-7; D is ambiguous. V was trimmed by 1 base and J by 5 bases, leaving 6 bases between them. The germline gives CDR1 SEHNR, CDR2 FQNEAQ (reference sequence). CDR3 length equals 12 residues. CDR3 in amino acids: CASSLEWDEQYF. In DNA form, the CDR3 reads TGTGCCAGCAGCTTAGAATGGGACGAGCAGTACTTC. The entire variable domain, with the rest obtained from reference TRBV7-9 and TRBJ2-7, is as follows: DTGVSQNPRHKITKRGQNVTFRCDPISEHNRLYWYRQTLGQGPEFLTYFQNEAQLEKSRLLSDRFSAERPKGSFSTLEIQRTEQGDSAMYLCASSLEWDEQYFGPGTRLTVT.